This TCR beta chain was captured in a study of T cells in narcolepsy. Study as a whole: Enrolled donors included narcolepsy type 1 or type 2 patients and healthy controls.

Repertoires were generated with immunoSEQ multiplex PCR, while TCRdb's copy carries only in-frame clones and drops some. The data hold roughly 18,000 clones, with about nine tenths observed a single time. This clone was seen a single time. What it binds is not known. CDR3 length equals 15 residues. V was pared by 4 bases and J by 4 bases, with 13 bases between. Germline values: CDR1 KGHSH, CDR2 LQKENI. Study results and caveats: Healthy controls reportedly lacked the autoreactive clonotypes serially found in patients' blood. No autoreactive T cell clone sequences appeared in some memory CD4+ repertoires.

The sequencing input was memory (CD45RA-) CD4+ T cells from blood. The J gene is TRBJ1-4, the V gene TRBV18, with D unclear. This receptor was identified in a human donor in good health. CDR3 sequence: CASSQTPGFNEKLFF. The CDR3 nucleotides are TGTGCCAGCTCACAAACGCCGGGTTTTAATGAAAAACTGTTTTTT.